The 10 T cell receptor beta chains in this list originate from one sample, sequenced in a study of tumor-infiltrating lymphocytes in primary liver carcinoma. Alongside blood RNA obtained from unsorted whole blood, germline DNA was also extracted. Reverse transcription of 450 to 500 ng total RNA with a constant-region primer produced TCR beta cDNA. It was through three nested multiplex PCR rounds of slightly modified ARM-PCR that TCR beta libraries arose. TRBV1-TRBV30 forward and Cbeta reverse primers drove the first two roughly 10-cycle rounds. TCRdb recomputed calls from the multiplex PCR reads with MiXCR, one row per CDR3 protein. This sample has more than 150,000 distinct CDR3 sequences, with about 60% found just once. Sequencing input: peripheral blood. The receptors were gathered from a middle-aged man with primary liver carcinoma and hepatitis B virus infection.

Remarks on this clonotype: The junction and the germline gene differ at one end; a read error may be behind it. The V and J genes are TRBV6-6 and TRBJ1-1; D unclear. The CDR3 is made up of 14 amino acids. Germline loops: CDR1 MNHNY, CDR2 SVGAGI (reference sequence). CDR3 sequence: CAGSYSIATTEAFF. In nucleotides, the CDR3 is TGTGCCGGCAGTTACTCGATTGCGACCACTGAAGCTTTCTTT.

This clonotype was found once. Germline and junction disagree at one end, which may indicate a read error. The genes are TRBV11-2 and TRBJ2-1; D unresolved. In germline, CDR1 is SGHAT, CDR2 FQNNGV. The CDR3 covers 15 residues. Here the CDR3 reads CASGSVRDRINEQFF. In DNA, the CDR3 is TGTGCCAGCGGCTCCGTCCGTGACCGCATCAATGAGCAATTCTTC.

The chain employs TRBV4-1 and TRBJ1-1, with unresolved D. In germline, CDR1 is MGHRA, CDR2 YSYEKL. The CDR3 spans 15 residues. The ends were cut back, 3 bases at V and 11 bases at J, with 22 bases in the middle. For the CDR3, the DNA is TGCGCCAGCAGCCAGGGCCCAGTAGCAGCGGGAGGGGCTTTCTTT. Translating it yields CASSQGPVAAGGAFF.

This clonotype was seen a single time. The chain employs TRBV4-1 and TRBJ2-7; possibly TRBD1 or TRBD2 for D (6 bases each). V lost 7 bases to trimming and J lost 2 bases, with 12 bases between them. Germline CDR1 MGHRA, CDR2 YSYEKL. CDR3 length: 13 amino acids. CDR3 in DNA: TGCGCCAGCACTCGGGGGCAAACCTACGAGCAGTACTTC. Amino acid sequence: CASTRGQTYEQYF.

This clonotype was counted a single time. Being one base from a much bigger clone, this may be a read error. The chain combines TRBV11-2 with TRBJ1-1; TRBD1 matches 7 bases. The CDR3 contains 15 residues. Looked up from germline, CDR1 is SGHAT and CDR2 is FQNNGV. CDR3 DNA: TGTGCCAGCAGCCCACTGGGGCAGGGGGATACTGATGCTTTCTTT. It yields the protein CASSPLGQGDTDAFF.

This chain joins TRBV6-2 or TRBV6-3 and TRBJ2-6, with D uncertain. The CDR3 is 14 amino acids. CDR1 is MNHEY and CDR2 is SVGEGT in the germline V gene. V dropped 7 bases and J dropped 0 bases, with 7 bases sitting between them. The CDR3 region has the DNA TGTGCCAGCAAGGATGACTCTGGGGCCAACGTCCTGACTTTC. Its translation is CASKDDSGANVLTF.

The chain uses TRBV5-1 and TRBJ2-2, with D perhaps matching TRBD2 (6 bases). CDR1 and CDR2 from the germline V gene are SGHRS and YFSETQ. Between the trimmed V and J ends, which lost 0 bases and 6 bases, there was a span of 18 bases. The CDR3 has 17 residues. The CDR3 loop reads CASSLGRRLPGAGELFF. The CDR3 coding sequence is TGCGCCAGCAGCTTGGGAAGGAGGCTGCCGGGGGCCGGGGAGCTGTTTTTT.

This clonotype has only one observation. The chain couples TRBV6-1 to TRBJ2-1, with 11 bases matching TRBD2. CDR1 and CDR2 (germline): MNHNS, SASEGT. CDR3 length equals 14 residues. J lost 12 bases, V lost 7 bases, and 11 bases had no gene match. The CDR3 DNA sequence: TGTGCCAGCAAGCTGACTAGCGGGAAACTAGGGCAGTTCTTC. Translated: CASKLTSGKLGQFF.

This clonotype was recorded once. This could be a read error, since a much larger clone is one nucleotide away. J is TRBJ1-5 and V is TRBV30; a weak D match, TRBD1 (6 bases). The V gene lost 0 bases and the J gene lost 11 bases, with 14 bases spanning the gap. The CDR3 has 13 amino acids. CDR1 is GTSNPN, CDR2 SVGIG, per germline (reference sequence). CDR3 coding DNA: TGTGCCTGGAGTGTACAGGGACGACAGGCCCAGCATTTT. This translates into CAWSVQGRQAQHF.

Comments on this clonotype: An end of the junction differs from the germline gene, which may be a read error. V usage is TRBV4-1 and J usage is TRBJ1-6; tentative D call: TRBD1 (5 bases). Germline values: CDR1 MGHRA, CDR2 YSYEKL. The CDR3 sequence is 16 residues long. Written as DNA, the CDR3 is TGCGCCAGCGGCCAAGAGTTCAGGGAGGGGAATTCACCCCTCCACTTT. This gives the protein CASGQEFREGNSPLHF.